The 32 T cell receptor beta chains below come from one sample, sequenced in a study of glioma-infiltrating T cells after dendritic cell vaccination. The repertoire was sequenced with immunoSEQ multiplex PCR; TCRdb's copy has only in-frame clones and lacks some. The data contain roughly 88,000 clones, 75% to 85% of them seen just once; the ten biggest clones take up roughly 2%. Time point specified: after dendritic cell vaccination, including at tumor progression/relapse. The specimen comprised blood, sampled after dendritic cell vaccination. The receptors were sampled from a human donor with glioblastoma.

Worth noting for this clone: The germline gene is not matched at one end of the junction; a read error may be the cause. The genes are TRBV18 and TRBJ1-2; tentative D call: TRBD1 (6 bases). This CDR3 is built from 14 residues. CDR1 is KGHSH and CDR2 is LQKENI in the germline V gene. CDR3 nucleotide sequence: TGTGCCAGCGCAAGCCAGGGGAAAACCTCGGATTATGCCTTC. Amino acid sequence: CASASQGKTSDYAF.

V gene TRBV19 combines with J gene TRBJ1-3; 10 bases are shared with TRBD1. In germline, CDR1 is LNHDA, CDR2 SQIVND (reference sequence). This CDR3 spans 19 amino acids. V trimming: 5 bases; J trimming: 1 base; junction bases outside the gene matches: 14. CDR3 loop: CASSLTLGQGVQSGNTIYF. The DNA for the CDR3 is TGTGCCAGTAGTCTTACCCTCGGACAGGGGGTACAGTCTGGAAACACCATATATTTT.

Here the CDR3 reads CASSPQLAGANEQFF. The DNA of the CDR3 is TGTGCCAGCAGCCCTCAACTAGCGGGAGCAAATGAGCAGTTCTTC. The chain links TRBV7-8 to TRBJ2-1, with TRBD2 matching 11 bases. CDR1 and CDR2 (germline): SGHVS, FQNEAQ. CDR3 length equals 15 residues. V was pared by 5 bases and J by 7 bases, with 7 bases of the junction left unmatched.

The CDR3 nucleotides read TGTGCCAGCAGTTTATCGAGCATGTTAATTCAGTACTTC. Translation: CASSLSSMLIQYF. The rearrangement uses TRBV27 and TRBJ2-4; D unresolved. Trimming left V 0 bases short and J 10 bases short, with 10 bases between. The CDR3 is 13 amino acids. In germline, CDR1 is MNHEY, CDR2 SMNVEV (reference sequence).

This clone was recorded at least ten times. One junction end does not reproduce the germline sequence, and a read error may be involved. This chain connects TRBV7-9 to TRBJ1-2, with TRBD1 identical over 7 bases. The CDR3 totals 13 residues. Germline loops: CDR1 SEHNR, CDR2 FQNEAQ (reference sequence). The CDR3: CASSLATGFGYTF. As DNA, the CDR3 is TGTGCCAGCAGCCTAGCGACAGGGTTTGGCTACACCTTC.

The V gene is TRBV29-1, the J gene TRBJ1-2; 7 bases line up with TRBD1. The germline V gene encodes CDR1 SQVTM and CDR2 ANQGSEA. J gave up 10 bases and V 2 bases, and 10 bases lay outside the gene matches. There are 13 residues in the CDR3. The CDR3 region is CSVESSGTESYTF. DNA for the CDR3: TGCAGCGTTGAAAGTTCCGGGACAGAGTCCTACACCTTC.

The gene calls are TRBV6-5 and TRBJ2-5; TRBD2 might be the D (5 bases). Germline CDR1 MNHEY, CDR2 SVGAGI. The V end lost 2 bases, the J end lost 5 bases, and 9 bases lay between the germline ends. The CDR3 contains 13 residues. CDR3 amino acids: CASSYHGGETQYF. The CDR3 nucleotides read TGTGCCAGCAGTTACCACGGAGGCGAGACCCAGTACTTC.

The chain joins TRBV5-5 to TRBJ2-1, with 10 bases fitting TRBD2. The germline gives CDR1 SGHKS, CDR2 YYEKEE (reference sequence). CDR3 length: 15 amino acids. The ends lost 1 base at V and 6 bases at J; junction bases unmatched: 4. The CDR3 nucleotides are TGTGCCAGCAGCTTGCTAGCGGGGGTCTCCAATGAGCAGTTCTTC. It codes for CASSLLAGVSNEQFF.

The chain recombines TRBV30 with TRBJ1-1, with a possible D match to TRBD1 (5 bases). Trimming removed 0 bases from V and 7 bases from J, with 24 bases in between. The CDR3 is 17 amino acids. In germline, CDR1 is GTSNPN, CDR2 SVGIG (reference sequence). CDR3 sequence reads: CAWSVGRVRSSGREAFF. In nucleotides, the CDR3 is TGTGCCTGGAGTGTTGGCAGGGTTCGGTCCTCCGGACGTGAAGCTTTCTTT.

This clone was counted only a few times. J is TRBJ2-2 and V is TRBV7-3; D gene ambiguous. From germline, CDR1 is SGHTA and CDR2 FQGTGA. V lost 7 bases to trimming and J lost 4 bases, with 16 bases between them. The CDR3 is 15 residues long. This CDR3 is CASTTEPTSTGELFF. CDR3 nucleotide sequence: TGTGCCAGCACTACCGAGCCCACGTCCACCGGGGAGCTGTTTTTT.

This chain connects TRBV28 to TRBJ1-2; 12 bases align to TRBD1. With V trimmed by 3 bases and J by 2 bases, 4 bases remained unmatched. This CDR3 has 16 residues. The germline V gene has CDR1 MDHEN and CDR2 SYDVKM. CDR3 sequence (DNA): TGTGCCAGCAGTTTGGGGACAGGGGGCGAAAACTATGGCTACACCTTC. Residues: CASSLGTGGENYGYTF.

This clone was observed once. The V and J genes are TRBV27 and TRBJ2-2, with TRBD2 identical over 13 bases. Germline values: CDR1 MNHEY, CDR2 SMNVEV (reference sequence). The V and J ends lost 6 bases and 5 bases, in that order; junction bases with no gene match: 12. The CDR3 has 18 residues. In DNA, the CDR3 is TGTGCCAGCAGACTACGGACTAGCGGGGGAGCGAGGACCGGGGAGCTGTTTTTT. This gives the protein CASRLRTSGGARTGELFF.

The chain combines TRBV18 with TRBJ1-1, with D unresolved. The germline V and J ends were trimmed by 0 bases and 4 bases, with 12 bases remaining between them. Germline V gives CDR1 KGHSH, CDR2 LQKENI. The CDR3 sequence is 15 residues long. CDR3 sequence: CASSPPSLGSTEAFF. The CDR3 region has the DNA TGTGCCAGCTCACCACCGTCCCTCGGTAGCACTGAAGCTTTCTTT.

CDR3 in amino acids: CATKGGYEQYV. CDR3 in DNA: TGTGCCACCAAAGGGGGCTACGAGCAGTACGTC. The chain employs TRBV10-3 and TRBJ2-7, with D possibly TRBD1 on 6 matching bases. Per germline, CDR1 ENHRY and CDR2 SYGVKD. V was trimmed by 10 bases and J by 3 bases, leaving 10 bases between them. CDR3 length: 11 residues.

V and J are TRBV19 and TRBJ1-2, with TRBD1 matching 10 bases. The germline gives CDR1 LNHDA, CDR2 SQIVND (reference sequence). V gave up 3 bases and J gave up 0 bases; unmatched junction bases: 4. CDR3 size: 16 residues. The DNA for the CDR3 is TGTGCCAGTAGTATCCCTGGGACAGGGGCTAACTATGGCTACACCTTC. This translates into CASSIPGTGANYGYTF.

This clone has just a few counts. V usage is TRBV6-5 and J usage is TRBJ1-5; possible D gene TRBD1, 5 bases. Deletions cut 6 bases from V and 7 bases from J, with 16 bases between. Looked up from germline, CDR1 is MNHEY and CDR2 is SVGAGI. This CDR3 region has 14 residues. CDR3 coding DNA: TGTGCCAGCAGCGTTCAGGGTGTCGGACAGCCCCAGCATTTT. Protein: CASSVQGVGQPQHF.

The rearrangement uses TRBV6-5 and TRBJ1-4, with D possibly TRBD1 on 6 matching bases. V lost 2 bases, J lost 8 bases, and 15 bases lay in between. Germline CDR1 and CDR2: MNHEY and SVGAGI. The CDR3 totals 15 residues. The CDR3 reads CASSYGGAYQEKLFF. The CDR3 coding sequence is TGTGCCAGCAGTTACGGGGGGGCGTATCAGGAAAAACTGTTTTTT.

The chain joins TRBV5-1 to TRBJ2-7; D ambiguous. Germline-derived CDR1 and CDR2 are SGHRS and YFSETQ. The V gene lost 1 base and the J gene lost 2 bases, with 10 bases spanning the gap. This CDR3 has 14 amino acids. This CDR3 reads CASSLMGNTYEQYF. As DNA, the CDR3 is TGCGCCAGCAGCTTGATGGGCAACACCTACGAGCAGTACTTC.

V usage is TRBV10-2 and J usage is TRBJ1-6; 11 bases line up with TRBD1. This CDR3 has 16 residues. J lost 6 bases, V lost 6 bases, and 7 bases had no gene match. CDR1 and CDR2 (germline): WSHSY, SAAADI. The CDR3 loop reads CASSAGTGGSNSPLHF. CDR3 bases: TGCGCCAGCAGCGCCGGGACAGGGGGTAGTAATTCACCCCTCCACTTT.

V and J are TRBV9 and TRBJ2-3; D gene ambiguous. Trimming took 1 base from V and 4 from J, leaving 10 bases between them. The length of the CDR3 is 14 residues. CDR1 and CDR2 (germline): SGDLS, YYNGEE. Written as DNA, the CDR3 is TGTGCCAGCAGCGTAACCCCGGTCGCAGATACGCAGTATTTT. Amino acids: CASSVTPVADTQYF.

The chain links TRBV23-1 to TRBJ2-6; TRBD1 matches 7 bases. TRBV23-1 counts as an open reading frame of uncertain function. This CDR3 contains 21 residues. V trimming: 0 bases; J trimming: 1 base; junction bases outside the gene matches: 15. The CDR3: CASSQSSQCRGHRSGANVLTF. The CDR3 bases are TGCGCCAGCAGTCAATCCTCGCAGTGTAGGGGGCATAGGTCTGGGGCCAACGTCCTGACTTTC.

This clone is a singleton in its sample. The rearrangement links TRBV29-1 to TRBJ2-1; TRBD2 matches at 10 bases. Germline values: CDR1 SQVTM, CDR2 ANQGSEA. The CDR3 extends over 15 amino acids. V lost 6 bases to trimming and J lost 3 bases; unmatched junction nucleotides: 8. The CDR3 DNA is TGCAGCGTCGCCCCCCTAGCGGGAGACTACAATGAGCAGTTCTTC. This encodes CSVAPLAGDYNEQFF.

The V call is TRBV6-1, the J call TRBJ2-2, with D uncertain. The CDR3 spans 15 residues. V lost 2 bases to trimming and J lost 4 bases, with 11 bases between them. Germline CDR1 and CDR2: MNHNS and SASEGT. CDR3 bases: TGTGCCAGCAGTGAACGGCCCTCGGGCACCGGGGAGCTGTTTTTT. Its translation: CASSERPSGTGELFF.

The CDR3 spells CASSLSASSGNTIYF. The CDR3 DNA follows: TGTGCCAGCAGCCTTAGTGCTAGCTCTGGAAACACCATATATTTT. This chain links TRBV7-2 with TRBJ1-3; D is unclear. Germline CDR1 SGHTA, CDR2 FQGNSA. V was shortened by 5 bases and J by 0 bases, with 11 bases between the two germline ends. The CDR3 runs 15 residues.

This clone was detected ten times or more. J is TRBJ1-5 and V is TRBV2; D not resolved. This CDR3 spans 14 amino acids. Between the trimmed V and J ends, which lost 3 bases and 1 base, there was a span of 7 bases. Germline CDR1 is SNHLY and CDR2 is FYNNEI. CDR3 protein: CASSDSSSNQPQHF. The CDR3 DNA sequence: TGTGCCAGCAGTGACAGTTCGAGCAATCAGCCCCAGCATTTT. The full variable domain, rest sourced from reference TRBV2 and TRBJ1-5, is EPEVTQTPSHQVTQMGQEVILRCVPISNHLYFYWYRQILGQKVEFLVSFYNNEISEKSEIFDDQFSVERPDGSNFTLKIRSTKLEDSAMYFCASSDSSSNQPQHFGDGTRLSIL.

This chain uses TRBV11-2 with TRBJ2-5; TRBD2 aligns across 7 bases. CDR3 length equals 13 residues. Unmatched junction bases numbered 6, after V lost 1 base and J lost 10 bases. CDR1 and CDR2 from the germline V gene are SGHAT and FQNNGV. CDR3 residues: CASSLGGGVIQYF. The CDR3 nucleotides are TGTGCCAGCAGCTTAGGGGGGGGAGTGATCCAGTACTTC.

The chain couples TRBV28 to TRBJ1-2; 7 nucleotides align to TRBD1. Germline V gene sequence: CDR1 MDHEN, CDR2 SYDVKM. Unmatched junction bases numbered 6, after V lost 1 base and J lost 4 bases. The CDR3 runs 15 residues. This CDR3 is CASSLSTGTFYGYTF. The CDR3 DNA sequence: TGTGCCAGCAGTTTATCGACAGGGACCTTCTATGGCTACACCTTC.

The chain has TRBV6-1 and TRBJ1-5; tentatively, D is TRBD1 (5 bases). V shed 2 bases and J shed 0 bases, with 14 bases lying between them. Germline loops: CDR1 MNHNS, CDR2 SASEGT. The CDR3 is made up of 17 amino acids. The CDR3: CASSERAGLLSNQPQHF. In nucleotides, the CDR3 is TGTGCCAGCAGTGAACGGGCGGGGCTGCTTAGCAATCAGCCCCAGCATTTT.

The chain is built from TRBV30 and TRBJ1-5; weak D call: TRBD1 (5 bases). The CDR3 has 17 residues. Trimming removed 0 bases from V and 2 bases from J, with 17 bases in between. Germline CDR1 is GTSNPN and CDR2 is SVGIG (reference sequence). The CDR3 region is CAWSVLRAGYGNQPQHF. CDR3 in DNA: TGTGCCTGGAGTGTACTCAGGGCGGGGTATGGCAATCAGCCCCAGCATTTT.

In its sample, this clone was seen a few times. This chain links TRBV6-5 with TRBJ2-5; a possible D gene is TRBD1 (6 bases). The ends were cut back, 7 bases at V and 4 bases at J, with 19 bases in the middle. Per germline, CDR1 MNHEY and CDR2 SVGAGI. This CDR3 spans 15 amino acids. In DNA form, the CDR3 reads TGTGCCAGCAAAATAAGAGGGACAAAACTAGAGACCCAGTACTTC. Translated: CASKIRGTKLETQYF.

The chain recombines TRBV10-2 with TRBJ2-7; 7 nucleotides line up with TRBD1. The CDR3 is 15 residues long. Trimming removed 3 bases from V and 3 bases from J; junction bases left unmatched: 8. Germline V gene sequence: CDR1 WSHSY, CDR2 SAAADI. The CDR3 here is CASSDPPTGYYEQYV. CDR3 bases: TGCGCCAGCAGTGATCCCCCGACAGGGTACTACGAGCAGTACGTC.

The V call is TRBV2, the J call TRBJ1-5; a weak D match, TRBD1 (5 bases). V lost 5 bases to trimming and J lost 8 bases, with 7 bases between them. Per the germline V gene, CDR1 is SNHLY and CDR2 is FYNNEI. The CDR3 contains 11 residues. The CDR3 here is CASSNRKPQHF. In DNA, the CDR3 is TGTGCCAGCAGTAACAGGAAGCCCCAGCATTTT.